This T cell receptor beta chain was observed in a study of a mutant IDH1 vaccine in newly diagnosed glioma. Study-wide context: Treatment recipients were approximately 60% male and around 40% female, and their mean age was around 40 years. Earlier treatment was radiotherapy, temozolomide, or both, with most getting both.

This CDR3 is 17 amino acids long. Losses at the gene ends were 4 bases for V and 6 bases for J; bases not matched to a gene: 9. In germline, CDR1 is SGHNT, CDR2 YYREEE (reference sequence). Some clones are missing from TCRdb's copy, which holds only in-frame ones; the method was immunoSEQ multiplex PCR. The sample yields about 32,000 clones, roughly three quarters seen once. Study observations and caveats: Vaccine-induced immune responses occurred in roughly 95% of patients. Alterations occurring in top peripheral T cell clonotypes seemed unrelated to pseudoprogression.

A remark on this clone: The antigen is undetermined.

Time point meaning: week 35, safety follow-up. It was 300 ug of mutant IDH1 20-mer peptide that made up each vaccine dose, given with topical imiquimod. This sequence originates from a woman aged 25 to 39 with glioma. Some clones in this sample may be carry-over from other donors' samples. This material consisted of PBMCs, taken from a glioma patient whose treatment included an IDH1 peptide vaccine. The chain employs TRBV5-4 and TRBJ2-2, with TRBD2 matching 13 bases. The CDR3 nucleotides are TGTGCCAGCAGCCCTTGGACTAGCGGGAGTAAACCCGGGGAGCTGTTTTTT. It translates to CASSPWTSGSKPGELFF. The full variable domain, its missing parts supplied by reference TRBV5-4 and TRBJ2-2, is ETGVTQSPTHLIKTRGQQVTLRCSSQSGHNTVSWYQQALGQGPQFIFQYYREEENGRGNFPPRFSGLQFPNYSSELNVNALELDDSALYLCASSPWTSGSKPGELFFGEGSRLTVL.